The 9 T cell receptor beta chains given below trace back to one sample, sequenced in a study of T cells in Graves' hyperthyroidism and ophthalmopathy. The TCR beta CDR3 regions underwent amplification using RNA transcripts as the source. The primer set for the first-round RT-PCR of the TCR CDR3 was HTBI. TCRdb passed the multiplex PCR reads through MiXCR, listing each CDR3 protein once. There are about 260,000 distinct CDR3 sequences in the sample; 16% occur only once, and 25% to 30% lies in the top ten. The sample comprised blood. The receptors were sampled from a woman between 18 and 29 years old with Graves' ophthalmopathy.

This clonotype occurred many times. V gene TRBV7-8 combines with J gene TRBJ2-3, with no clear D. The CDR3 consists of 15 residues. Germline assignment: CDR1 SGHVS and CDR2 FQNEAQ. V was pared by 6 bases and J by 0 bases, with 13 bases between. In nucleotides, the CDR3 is TGTGCCAGCAGGGTTTCCAGGCGTAGCACAGATACGCAGTATTTT. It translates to CASRVSRRSTDTQYF.

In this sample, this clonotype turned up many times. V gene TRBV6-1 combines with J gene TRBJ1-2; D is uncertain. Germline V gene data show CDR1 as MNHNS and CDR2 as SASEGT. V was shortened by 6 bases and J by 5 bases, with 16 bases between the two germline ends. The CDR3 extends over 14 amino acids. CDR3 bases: TGTGCCAGCAGGGAGACGGACCATGGGTATGGCTACACCTTC. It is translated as CASRETDHGYGYTF.

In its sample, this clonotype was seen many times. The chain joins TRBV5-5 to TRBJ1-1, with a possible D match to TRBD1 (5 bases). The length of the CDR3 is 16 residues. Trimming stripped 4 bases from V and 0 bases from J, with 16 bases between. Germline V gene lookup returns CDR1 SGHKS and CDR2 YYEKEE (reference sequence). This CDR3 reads CASSPTGLRMNTEAFF. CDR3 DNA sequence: TGTGCCAGCAGCCCGACGGGACTCAGGATGAACACTGAAGCTTTCTTT.

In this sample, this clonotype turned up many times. In DNA form, the CDR3 reads TGTGCCAGCAGCTCCTCCGGGACTAGTTCAGATACGCAGTATTTT. As protein: CASSSSGTSSDTQYF. This chain uses TRBV11-3 with TRBJ2-3, with TRBD2 matching over 8 bases. Germline values: CDR1 SGHNT, CDR2 YENEEA. The CDR3 consists of 15 residues. Trimming took 4 bases from V and 4 from J; bases not matched to a gene: 7. The complete variable domain, with remaining parts taken from reference TRBV11-3 and TRBJ2-3, reads EAGVVQSPRYKIIEKKQPVAFWCNPISGHNTLYWYLQNLGQGPELLIRYENEEAVDDSQLPKDRFSAERLKGVDSTLKIQPAELGDSAVYLCASSSSGTSSDTQYFGPGTRLTVL.

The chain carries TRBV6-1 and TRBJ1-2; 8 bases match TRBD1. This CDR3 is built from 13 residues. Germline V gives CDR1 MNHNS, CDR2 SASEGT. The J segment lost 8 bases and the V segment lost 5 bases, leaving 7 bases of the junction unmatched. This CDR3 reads CASSRRTGPGYTF. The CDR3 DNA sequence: TGTGCCAGCAGTCGCCGGACAGGGCCCGGCTACACCTTC.

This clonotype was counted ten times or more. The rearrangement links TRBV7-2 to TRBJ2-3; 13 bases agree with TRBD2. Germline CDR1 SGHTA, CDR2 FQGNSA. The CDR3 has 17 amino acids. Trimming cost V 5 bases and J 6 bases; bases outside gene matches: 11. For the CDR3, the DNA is TGTGCCAGCAGCCAATGGACTAGCGGGGGTAGGACTGATACGCAGTATTTT. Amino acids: CASSQWTSGGRTDTQYF.

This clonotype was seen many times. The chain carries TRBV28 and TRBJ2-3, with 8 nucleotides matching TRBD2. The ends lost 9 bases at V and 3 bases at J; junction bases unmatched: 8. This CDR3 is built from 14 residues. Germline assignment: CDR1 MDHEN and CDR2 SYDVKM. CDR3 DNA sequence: TGTGCCAGTCGGGGAGCGGGGGAGACAGATACGCAGTATTTT. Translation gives CASRGAGETDTQYF.

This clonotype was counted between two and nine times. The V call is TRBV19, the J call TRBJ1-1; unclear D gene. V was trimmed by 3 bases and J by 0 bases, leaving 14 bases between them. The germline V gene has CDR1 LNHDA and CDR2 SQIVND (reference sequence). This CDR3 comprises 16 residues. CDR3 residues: CASSIRPGMMNTEAFF. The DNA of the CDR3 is TGTGCCAGTAGTATTCGTCCGGGTATGATGAACACTGAAGCTTTCTTT.

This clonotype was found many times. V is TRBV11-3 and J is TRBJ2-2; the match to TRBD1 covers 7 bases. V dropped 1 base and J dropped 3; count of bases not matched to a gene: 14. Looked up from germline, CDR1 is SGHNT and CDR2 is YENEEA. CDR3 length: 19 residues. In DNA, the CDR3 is TGTGCCAGCAGCTTAGGATCGCCGGGAAGGGGGCGATACACCGGGGAGCTGTTTTTT. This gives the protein CASSLGSPGRGRYTGELFF.